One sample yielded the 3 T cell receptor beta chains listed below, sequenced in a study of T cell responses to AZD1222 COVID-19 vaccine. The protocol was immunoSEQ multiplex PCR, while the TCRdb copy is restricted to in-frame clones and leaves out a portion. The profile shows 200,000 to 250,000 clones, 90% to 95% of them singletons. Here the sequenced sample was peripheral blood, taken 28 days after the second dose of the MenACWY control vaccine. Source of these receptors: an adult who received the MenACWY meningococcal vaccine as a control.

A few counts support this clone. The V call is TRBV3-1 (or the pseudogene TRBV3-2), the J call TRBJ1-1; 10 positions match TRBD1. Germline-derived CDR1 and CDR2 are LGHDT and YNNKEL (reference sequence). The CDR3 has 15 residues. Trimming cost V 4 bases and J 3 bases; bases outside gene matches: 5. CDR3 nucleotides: TGTGCCAGCAGCCCGACAGGGGGCTTGGACACTGAAGCTTTCTTT. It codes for CASSPTGGLDTEAFF.

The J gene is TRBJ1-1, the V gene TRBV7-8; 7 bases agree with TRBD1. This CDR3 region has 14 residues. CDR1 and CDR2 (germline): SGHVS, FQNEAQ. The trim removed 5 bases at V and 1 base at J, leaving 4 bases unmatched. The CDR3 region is CASSPTGPNTEAFF. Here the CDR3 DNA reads TGTGCCAGCAGCCCGACAGGGCCGAACACTGAAGCTTTCTTT.

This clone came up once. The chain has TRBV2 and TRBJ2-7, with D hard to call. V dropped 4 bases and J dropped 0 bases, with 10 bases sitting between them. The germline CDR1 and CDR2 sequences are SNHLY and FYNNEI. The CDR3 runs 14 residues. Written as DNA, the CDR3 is TGTGCCAGCAGTGTAGGTCCTCTCTCCTACGAGCAGTACTTC. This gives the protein CASSVGPLSYEQYF.